Listed below are T cell receptor beta chains from one sample, sequenced in a study of T-cell reconstitution after alpha-beta-depleted transplantation in children. TCRdb called the PCR reads again in MiXCR, with one record for every CDR3 protein. The sample lists 550,000 to 600,000 distinct CDR3 sequences; 23% were seen once. Specimen: PBMCs, mostly from graft donor cells, collected 360 days after TCRalphabeta/CD19-depleted stem cell transplant. These TCRs come from a boy younger than two who had a stem cell transplant for acute myeloid leukemia, so the T cells may come from the graft donor. Each CDR3 is given with its conserved first and last residue. The D gene is left open where the match is weak. The size of a clone is reported for some rows only, either as once, few or many, or as a class for expanded clones.

V gene: TRBV6-5; clone size: .; D gene: .; J gene: TRBJ1-3; CDR3 protein: CASSYPGGGVSGNTIYF; CDR3 DNA: TGTGCCAGCAGTTACCCTGGGGGCGGCGTCTCTGGAAACACCATATATTTT
V gene: TRBV12-3/TRBV12-4; clone size: many; D gene: TRBD1; J gene: TRBJ1-4; CDR3 protein: CASSQDRGRKLFF; CDR3 DNA: TGTGCCAGCAGCCAGGACAGGGGTCGAAAACTGTTTTTT
V gene: TRBV6-1; clone size: .; D gene: TRBD1; J gene: TRBJ2-7; CDR3 protein: CASSSPGQVTYEQYF; CDR3 DNA: TGTGCCAGCAGTAGTCCGGGACAGGTAACCTACGAGCAGTACTTC
V gene: TRBV12-3/TRBV12-4; clone size: many; D gene: .; J gene: TRBJ2-1; CDR3 protein: CASSFFGASYNEQFF; CDR3 DNA: TGTGCCAGCAGTTTCTTCGGGGCGTCCTACAATGAGCAGTTCTTC
V gene: TRBV29-1; clone size: .; D gene: .; J gene: TRBJ2-3; CDR3 protein: CSVTRTSGTDTQYF; CDR3 DNA: TGCAGCGTGACCCGGACCTCGGGGACAGATACGCAGTATTTT
V gene: TRBV5-1; clone size: .; D gene: .; J gene: TRBJ2-1; CDR3 protein: CASSLNKWSYNEQFF; CDR3 DNA: TGCGCCAGCAGCCTGAACAAATGGTCGTACAATGAGCAGTTCTTC
V gene: TRBV6-5; clone size: .; D gene: .; J gene: TRBJ1-1; CDR3 protein: CASSYTKFGRAFF; CDR3 DNA: TGTGCCAGCAGTTACACTAAATTTGGCCGGGCTTTCTTT
V gene: TRBV7-3; clone size: many; D gene: TRBD2; J gene: TRBJ2-7; CDR3 protein: CASSLDGLAPEQYF; CDR3 DNA: TGTGCCAGCAGCTTAGATGGACTAGCTCCCGAGCAGTACTTC
V gene: TRBV7-9; clone size: few; D gene: TRBD1; J gene: TRBJ1-2; CDR3 protein: CASSAPDRADYGYTF; CDR3 DNA: TGTGCCAGCAGCGCCCCGGACAGGGCCGACTATGGCTACACCTTC
V gene: TRBV29-1; clone size: .; D gene: TRBD1; J gene: TRBJ1-1; CDR3 protein: CSVSDRGSTEAFF; CDR3 DNA: TGCAGCGTTTCCGACAGGGGTAGCACTGAAGCTTTCTTT
V gene: TRBV12-3/TRBV12-4; clone size: few; D gene: .; J gene: TRBJ1-1; CDR3 protein: CASSFALVRGGDTEAFF; CDR3 DNA: TGTGCCAGCAGTTTCGCCCTCGTGAGGGGTGGCGACACTGAAGCTTTCTTT
V gene: TRBV6-2/TRBV6-3; clone size: many; D gene: TRBD1; J gene: TRBJ1-2; CDR3 protein: CASSYDPGGNGYTF; CDR3 DNA: TGTGCCAGCAGTTACGATCCAGGGGGCAATGGCTACACCTTC
V gene: TRBV10-3; clone size: .; D gene: TRBD1; J gene: TRBJ2-1; CDR3 protein: CAISGTGEGHEQFF; CDR3 DNA: TGTGCCATCAGTGGGACAGGGGAAGGGCATGAGCAGTTCTTC
V gene: TRBV18; clone size: .; D gene: .; J gene: TRBJ2-5; CDR3 protein: CASSSINAEGETQYF; CDR3 DNA: TGTGCCAGCTCGTCGATAAATGCGGAGGGCGAGACCCAGTACTTC
V gene: TRBV20-1; clone size: .; D gene: .; J gene: TRBJ1-3; CDR3 protein: CSARDQGSGNTIYF; CDR3 DNA: TGCAGTGCTAGAGATCAGGGCTCTGGAAACACCATATATTTT
V gene: TRBV5-1; clone size: once; D gene: .; J gene: TRBJ2-2; CDR3 protein: CASSLVGSGTGELFF; CDR3 DNA: TGCGCCAGCAGCTTGGTTGGTAGTGGGACCGGGGAGCTGTTTTTT
V gene: TRBV20-1; clone size: .; D gene: TRBD2; J gene: TRBJ2-3; CDR3 protein: CSATGTSGGPDTQYF; CDR3 DNA: TGCAGTGCCACCGGAACTAGCGGGGGTCCAGATACGCAGTATTTT
V gene: TRBV29-1; clone size: few; D gene: .; J gene: TRBJ1-4; CDR3 protein: CSVAQEQGGNEKLFF; CDR3 DNA: TGCAGCGTCGCCCAGGAACAGGGTGGGAATGAAAAACTGTTTTTT
V gene: TRBV7-9; clone size: .; D gene: TRBD2; J gene: TRBJ2-1; CDR3 protein: CASSPSGGFSYNEQFF; CDR3 DNA: TGTGCCAGCAGCCCATCGGGGGGGTTCTCCTACAATGAGCAGTTCTTC
V gene: TRBV2; clone size: many; D gene: .; J gene: TRBJ1-2; CDR3 protein: CASNSGQFRGYTF; CDR3 DNA: TGTGCCAGCAACTCCGGACAGTTTCGCGGCTACACCTTC
V gene: TRBV15; clone size: few; D gene: .; J gene: TRBJ2-1; CDR3 protein: CATSRPQVPSYNEQFF; CDR3 DNA: TGTGCCACCAGCAGACCACAGGTTCCCTCCTACAATGAGCAGTTCTTC
V gene: TRBV6-1; clone size: .; D gene: .; J gene: TRBJ2-6; CDR3 protein: CASSDRGFNSGANVLTF; CDR3 DNA: TGTGCCAGCAGTGATAGGGGATTCAACTCTGGGGCCAACGTCCTGACTTTC
V gene: TRBV10-3; clone size: few; D gene: TRBD2; J gene: TRBJ2-7; CDR3 protein: CAIRGEGSYEQYF; CDR3 DNA: TGTGCCATCCGGGGGGAGGGGTCCTACGAGCAGTACTTC
V gene: TRBV5-1; clone size: few; D gene: TRBD1; J gene: TRBJ1-2; CDR3 protein: CASRETPGQGYGYTF; CDR3 DNA: TGCGCCAGCAGGGAAACGCCAGGACAGGGCTATGGCTACACCTTC
V gene: TRBV12-3/TRBV12-4; clone size: few; D gene: TRBD1; J gene: TRBJ2-7; CDR3 protein: CASSVRDSYEQYF; CDR3 DNA: TGTGCCAGCAGTGTCCGGGACAGCTACGAGCAGTACTTC
V gene: TRBV4-2; clone size: few; D gene: .; J gene: TRBJ2-1; CDR3 protein: CASNPGGGNNEQFF; CDR3 DNA: TGTGCCAGCAACCCAGGAGGAGGAAACAATGAGCAGTTCTTC
V gene: TRBV5-1; clone size: many; D gene: .; J gene: TRBJ2-3; CDR3 protein: CASSLSVPATDTQYF; CDR3 DNA: TGCGCCAGCAGCTTAAGTGTTCCGGCCACAGATACGCAGTATTTT
V gene: TRBV6-5; clone size: .; D gene: .; J gene: TRBJ2-6; CDR3 protein: CASSYSVSGANVLTF; CDR3 DNA: TGTGCCAGCAGTTACTCGGTATCCGGGGCCAACGTCCTGACTTTC
V gene: TRBV6-2/TRBV6-3; clone size: many; D gene: TRBD1; J gene: TRBJ2-2; CDR3 protein: CASIDRVNTGELFF; CDR3 DNA: TGTGCCAGCATCGACAGGGTGAACACCGGGGAGCTGTTTTTT
V gene: TRBV12-3/TRBV12-4; clone size: .; D gene: .; J gene: TRBJ2-7; CDR3 protein: CASSFKSYEQYF; CDR3 DNA: TGTGCCAGCAGTTTTAAGAGCTACGAGCAGTACTTC
V gene: TRBV20-1; clone size: few; D gene: .; J gene: TRBJ1-5; CDR3 protein: CSACGLRSPNQPQHF; CDR3 DNA: TGCAGTGCCTGCGGGCTAAGGAGCCCCAATCAGCCCCAGCATTTT
V gene: TRBV3-1; clone size: .; D gene: .; J gene: TRBJ2-2; CDR3 protein: CASSQEPTGELFF; CDR3 DNA: TGTGCCAGCAGCCAAGAACCCACCGGGGAGCTGTTTTTT
V gene: TRBV5-1; clone size: .; D gene: TRBD1; J gene: TRBJ2-7; CDR3 protein: CASSTDRPPYEQYF; CDR3 DNA: TGCGCCAGCAGCACGGACAGGCCCCCCTACGAGCAGTACTTC
V gene: TRBV10-3; clone size: many; D gene: TRBD1; J gene: TRBJ2-5; CDR3 protein: CAISESGTGEKTQYF; CDR3 DNA: TGTGCCATCAGTGAGTCCGGGACAGGGGAAAAGACCCAGTACTTC
V gene: TRBV6-2/TRBV6-3; clone size: .; D gene: .; J gene: TRBJ2-2; CDR3 protein: CASFGGHNTGELFF; CDR3 DNA: TGTGCCAGCTTTGGGGGGCACAACACCGGGGAGCTGTTTTTT
V gene: TRBV20-1; clone size: many; D gene: TRBD2; J gene: TRBJ2-3; CDR3 protein: CSARDEASGGASTDTQYF; CDR3 DNA: TGCAGTGCTAGAGATGAGGCTAGCGGGGGGGCCAGCACAGATACGCAGTATTTT
V gene: TRBV6-1; clone size: few; D gene: .; J gene: TRBJ1-1; CDR3 protein: CASSEGHTEAFF; CDR3 DNA: TGTGCCAGCAGTGAGGGACACACTGAAGCTTTCTTT
V gene: TRBV9; clone size: few; D gene: .; J gene: TRBJ2-1; CDR3 protein: CASSVGGRSGGHNEQFF; CDR3 DNA: TGTGCCAGCAGCGTAGGGGGAAGGTCCGGGGGGCACAATGAGCAGTTCTTC
V gene: TRBV20-1; clone size: .; D gene: .; J gene: TRBJ2-5; CDR3 protein: CSADRDPETQYF; CDR3 DNA: TGCAGTGCTGACCGGGACCCAGAGACCCAGTACTTC
V gene: TRBV20-1; clone size: .; D gene: .; J gene: TRBJ2-1; CDR3 protein: CSARDLTVLRNRPTGEQFF; CDR3 DNA: TGCAGTGCTAGAGATCTCACAGTCCTGCGGAATCGCCCGACGGGTGAGCAGTTCTTC
V gene: TRBV4-3; clone size: many; D gene: .; J gene: TRBJ2-7; CDR3 protein: CASSQDPGPVYEQYF; CDR3 DNA: TGCGCCAGCAGCCAAGATCCGGGACCTGTCTACGAGCAGTACTTC
V gene: TRBV2; clone size: many; D gene: TRBD1; J gene: TRBJ2-1; CDR3 protein: CASSEGQGADNEQFF; CDR3 DNA: TGTGCCAGCAGTGAGGGACAGGGGGCTGACAATGAGCAGTTCTTC
V gene: TRBV20-1; clone size: many; D gene: TRBD2; J gene: TRBJ2-1; CDR3 protein: CSAGSGGDNEQFF; CDR3 DNA: TGCAGTGCTGGTAGCGGGGGGGACAATGAGCAGTTCTTC
V gene: TRBV5-1; clone size: few; D gene: TRBD1; J gene: TRBJ2-1; CDR3 protein: CASSPRQGGYNEQFF; CDR3 DNA: TGCGCCAGCAGCCCCCGACAGGGGGGTTACAATGAGCAGTTCTTC
V gene: TRBV29-1; clone size: few; D gene: TRBD2; J gene: TRBJ2-7; CDR3 protein: CSVFGGGFHEQYF; CDR3 DNA: TGCAGCGTCTTCGGCGGGGGGTTCCACGAGCAGTACTTC
V gene: TRBV6-1; clone size: few; D gene: TRBD1; J gene: TRBJ2-1; CDR3 protein: CASSPTGGEYNEQFF; CDR3 DNA: TGTGCCAGCAGTCCGACAGGGGGCGAATACAATGAGCAGTTCTTC
V gene: TRBV29-1; clone size: few; D gene: TRBD1; J gene: TRBJ1-1; CDR3 protein: CSVGLGTENTEAFF; CDR3 DNA: TGCAGCGTGGGACTCGGGACAGAAAACACTGAAGCTTTCTTT
V gene: TRBV12-3/TRBV12-4; clone size: many; D gene: .; J gene: TRBJ1-4; CDR3 protein: CASSPQGEKLFF; CDR3 DNA: TGTGCCAGCAGTCCTCAAGGGGAAAAACTGTTTTTT
V gene: TRBV7-3; clone size: once; D gene: TRBD1; J gene: TRBJ2-3; CDR3 protein: CASSLGTVPGTNTQYF; CDR3 DNA: TGTGCCAGCAGCTTAGGGACAGTTCCGGGAACTAATACGCAGTATTTT
V gene: TRBV20-1; clone size: few; D gene: .; J gene: TRBJ2-7; CDR3 protein: CSASPSTGMGQYF; CDR3 DNA: TGCAGTGCTAGCCCCTCCACAGGGATGGGACAGTACTTC
V gene: TRBV6-1; clone size: .; D gene: .; J gene: TRBJ2-6; CDR3 protein: CASRSPPTRAGANVLTF; CDR3 DNA: TGTGCCAGCAGGTCCCCACCAACGCGGGCTGGGGCCAACGTCCTGACTTTC
V gene: TRBV20-1; clone size: many; D gene: .; J gene: TRBJ1-5; CDR3 protein: CSASAAGRNQPQHF; CDR3 DNA: TGCAGTGCTAGTGCGGCAGGGCGTAATCAGCCCCAGCATTTT
V gene: TRBV24-1; clone size: few; D gene: TRBD1; J gene: TRBJ2-1; CDR3 protein: CATSEGLTGLNEQFF; CDR3 DNA: TGTGCCACCAGTGAGGGTTTGACAGGGCTCAATGAGCAGTTCTTC
V gene: TRBV12-3/TRBV12-4; clone size: many; D gene: TRBD2; J gene: TRBJ2-5; CDR3 protein: CASSLGTSGGAGETQYF; CDR3 DNA: TGTGCCAGCAGTCTCGGGACTAGCGGGGGGGCCGGGGAGACCCAGTACTTC